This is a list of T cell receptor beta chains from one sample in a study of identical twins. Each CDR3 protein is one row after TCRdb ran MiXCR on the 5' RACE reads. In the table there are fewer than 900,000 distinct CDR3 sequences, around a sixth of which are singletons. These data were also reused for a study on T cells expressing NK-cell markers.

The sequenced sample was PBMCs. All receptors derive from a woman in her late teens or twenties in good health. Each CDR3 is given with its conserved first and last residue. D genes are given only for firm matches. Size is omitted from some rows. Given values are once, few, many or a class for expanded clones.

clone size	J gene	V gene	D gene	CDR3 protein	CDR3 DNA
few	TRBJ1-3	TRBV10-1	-	CASSQTSGNTIYF	TGCGCCAGCTCCCAGACCAGCGGAAACACCATATATTTT
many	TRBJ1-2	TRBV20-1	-	CSSLGPGGGYTF	TGCAGTTCCCTTGGGCCTGGGGGTGGCTACACCTTC
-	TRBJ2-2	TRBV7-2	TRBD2	CASSPKRLAGNTGELFF	TGTGCCAGCAGCCCAAAGCGTCTAGCGGGGAACACCGGGGAGCTGTTTTTT
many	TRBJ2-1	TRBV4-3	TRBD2	CASSRQTSGSGHNEQFF	TGCGCCAGCAGCCGCCAGACTAGCGGGAGTGGCCACAATGAGCAGTTCTTC
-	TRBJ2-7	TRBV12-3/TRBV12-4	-	CASSFAESGEQYF	TGTGCCAGCAGTTTCGCAGAGAGTGGGGAGCAGTACTTC
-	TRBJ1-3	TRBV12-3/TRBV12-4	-	CASSEGVAGNTIYF	TGTGCCAGCAGCGAAGGGGTTGCTGGAAACACCATATATTTT
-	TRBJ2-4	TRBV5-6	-	CASSLRTEPNLAKNIQYF	TGTGCCAGCAGTTTAAGGACAGAACCCAATTTAGCCAAAAACATTCAGTACTTC
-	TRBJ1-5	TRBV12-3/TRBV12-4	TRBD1	CASSLRQGVQPQHF	TGTGCCAGCAGTTTGAGACAGGGGGTGCAGCCCCAGCATTTT
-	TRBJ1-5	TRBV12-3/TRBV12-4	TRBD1	CASRDSHQPQHF	TGTGCCAGCCGGGACAGCCATCAGCCCCAGCATTTT
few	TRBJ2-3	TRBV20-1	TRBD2	CSAAWTSGSTDTQYF	TGCAGTGCTGCCTGGACTAGCGGTAGCACAGATACGCAGTATTTT
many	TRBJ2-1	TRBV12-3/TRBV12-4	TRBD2	CASSPYRLAAAYNEQFF	TGTGCCAGCAGTCCCTATAGACTAGCGGCCGCCTACAATGAGCAGTTCTTC
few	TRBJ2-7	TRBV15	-	CATSRDNGYEQYF	TGTGCCACCAGCAGAGACAATGGCTACGAGCAGTACTTC
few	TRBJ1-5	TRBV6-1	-	CASREGVGQPQHF	TGTGCCAGCAGGGAAGGGGTGGGTCAGCCCCAGCATTTT
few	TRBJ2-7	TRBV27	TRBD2	CASSPRTSGRGYEQYF	TGTGCCAGCAGTCCCCGCACTAGCGGGAGAGGATACGAGCAGTACTTC
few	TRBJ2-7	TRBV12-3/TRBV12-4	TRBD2	CASSSPAGASTGEQYF	TGTGCCAGCAGTTCCCCAGCGGGGGCTTCGACTGGCGAGCAGTACTTC
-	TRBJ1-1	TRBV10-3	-	CAISTDINTEAFF	TGTGCCATCAGTACTGACATTAACACTGAAGCTTTCTTT
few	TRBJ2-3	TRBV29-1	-	CSVVGEGTSTDTQYF	TGCAGCGTTGTGGGGGAAGGGACTAGCACAGATACGCAGTATTTT